The clone carrying this T cell receptor (beta chain) was recorded at least ten times. Its antigen is not identified. This sample is part of a study of T cells in Graves' hyperthyroidism and ophthalmopathy. Points from the study as a whole: Blood samples included most of the expanded thyroid clonotypes exceeding 0.001.

RNA transcripts provided the source from which TCR beta CDR3 regions were amplified. A set of HTBI primers served as the primers for a first-round RT-PCR of the TCR CDR3. TCRdb re-analysed the multiplex PCR reads in MiXCR, keeping a single row per CDR3 protein. The data show hundreds of thousands of distinct CDR3 sequences, 15% to 20% seen once. The CDR3 extends over 13 amino acids. CDR1 and CDR2 (germline): MNHNS, SASEGT. Trimming left V 8 bases short and J 3 bases short, with 13 bases between. Sequencing was done on a sample of blood. The clonotype was recovered from a woman between 25 and 40 years old with Graves' hyperthyroidism. This chain joins TRBV6-1 and TRBJ1-1; no definite D call. The CDR3 nucleotides read TGTGCCAGCGGCAGGAAGAGGGACACTGAAGCTTTCTTT. This gives the protein CASGRKRDTEAFF.